The next 27 T cell receptor beta chains were all read from a single sample in a study of cytomegalovirus exposure and HLA in healthy donors. The PCR ran on 60 Vbeta and 13 Jbeta primers. The data were produced by immunoSEQ multiplex PCR, yet TCRdb's version contains in-frame clones alone and is incomplete. In the table there are around 170,000 clones, around three quarters of which are singletons. Sequences were obtained from PBMCs. The receptors derive from a man in his forties in good health and CMV-seronegative.

CDR3 bases: TGTGCCAGCAGCTTAGACCCAGGACAGGGGAGCGAGCAGTACTTC. Translating gives CASSLDPGQGSEQYF. The V and J genes are TRBV7-2 and TRBJ2-7; 9 bases map to TRBD1. The germline gives CDR1 SGHTA, CDR2 FQGNSA. Losses at the gene ends were 1 base for V and 6 bases for J; bases not matched to a gene: 7. This CDR3 has 15 residues.

CDR3 sequence (DNA): TGTGCCTGGGCGGGACAGGGGACGGCCGAGCAGTACTTC. Translating gives CAWAGQGTAEQYF. The gene calls are TRBV30 and TRBJ2-5, with 10 positions matching TRBD1. Near its end, the DNA agrees better with TRBJ2-7, so the J call may be wrong. This CDR3 spans 13 amino acids. Germline V gene lookup returns CDR1 GTSNPN and CDR2 SVGIG (reference sequence).

This sequence joins TRBV9 and TRBJ2-2; 9 nucleotides line up with TRBD2. V shed 2 bases, J shed 4 bases, and the junction held 3 bases outside the gene matches. This CDR3 spans 15 amino acids. Per germline, CDR1 SGDLS and CDR2 YYNGEE. CDR3 in DNA: TGTGCCAGCAGCGTTAGCGGGAGAGGCACCGGGGAGCTGTTTTTT. Protein sequence: CASSVSGRGTGELFF.

The V and J genes are TRBV2 and TRBJ1-5; the D gene is possibly TRBD1 (5 bases). V dropped 7 bases and J dropped 7 bases, with 17 bases sitting between them. Germline CDR1 SNHLY, CDR2 FYNNEI. This CDR3 has 14 amino acids. The DNA for the CDR3 is TGTGCCAGCACTAACGGGGGGTTGGGCCAGCCCCAGCATTTT. Its translation: CASTNGGLGQPQHF. Full variable domain (remainder filled in from reference TRBV2 and TRBJ1-5): EPEVTQTPSHQVTQMGQEVILRCVPISNHLYFYWYRQILGQKVEFLVSFYNNEISEKSEIFDDQFSVERPDGSNFTLKIRSTKLEDSAMYFCASTNGGLGQPQHFGDGTRLSIL.

The chain has TRBV11-2 and TRBJ2-5, with TRBD1 matching over 9 bases. CDR1 is SGHAT and CDR2 is FQNNGV in the germline V gene. V trimming: 4 bases; J trimming: 2 bases; junction bases outside the gene matches: 14. This CDR3 is built from 18 residues. CDR3 sequence (DNA): TGTGCCAGCAGCTCCTCCACCTTGACAGGGGGATCGCAAGAGACCCAGTACTTC. Encoded protein: CASSSSTLTGGSQETQYF.

The chain has TRBV7-3 and TRBJ2-7; 9 nucleotides align to TRBD1. Germline V gene data show CDR1 as SGHTA and CDR2 as FQGTGA. After removal of 4 bases from V and 2 bases from J, the junction contained 6 bases not matched to a gene. The length of the CDR3 is 15 residues. CDR3 DNA sequence: TGTGCCAGCAGCTCTAGAACAGGGGGCGCCTACGAGCAGTACTTC. Protein sequence: CASSSRTGGAYEQYF.

The chain is built from TRBV10-3 and TRBJ2-3, with a tentative D call TRBD1 (5 bases). The CDR3 has 14 amino acids. V shed 2 bases and J shed 4 bases, with 10 bases lying between them. Germline V gene lookup returns CDR1 ENHRY and CDR2 SYGVKD. Written as DNA, the CDR3 is TGTGCCATCAGTGAGCCAGGGTATCCAGATACGCAGTATTTT. Translation: CAISEPGYPDTQYF.

The chain combines TRBV18 with TRBJ1-6; D not certain. V dropped 2 bases and J dropped 11 bases, with 16 bases sitting between them. Per the germline V gene, CDR1 is KGHSH and CDR2 is LQKENI. The CDR3 is 15 amino acids. The CDR3 protein is CASSPSRPEATPLHF. The CDR3 bases are TGTGCCAGCTCACCATCGAGGCCAGAGGCAACACCCCTCCACTTT.

The gene calls are TRBV6-5 and TRBJ2-3; 7 nucleotides align to TRBD1. The CDR3 runs 14 residues. Germline V gene lookup returns CDR1 MNHEY and CDR2 SVGAGI. Losses at the gene ends were 7 bases for V and 0 bases for J; bases not matched to a gene: 4. Here the CDR3 reads CASKGAVSTDTQYF. The CDR3 DNA is TGTGCCAGCAAGGGGGCCGTTAGCACAGATACGCAGTATTTT.

The chain joins TRBV7-6 to TRBJ2-1; TRBD2 agrees at 10 bases. This CDR3 contains 16 residues. Germline values: CDR1 SGHVS, CDR2 FNYEAQ. V trimming: 5 bases; J trimming: 7 bases; junction bases outside the gene matches: 11. CDR3 in amino acids: CASSPGGAGGLNEQFF. As DNA, the CDR3 is TGTGCCAGCAGCCCCGGAGGAGCGGGGGGGCTGAATGAGCAGTTCTTC.

The V and J genes are TRBV7-9 and TRBJ2-3; no firm D call. Germline V CDR1 and CDR2: SEHNR, FQNEAQ (reference sequence). This CDR3 is built from 15 residues. Trimming stripped 1 base from V and 0 bases from J, with 8 bases between. CDR3 protein: CASSLVPASTDTQYF. The CDR3 DNA sequence: TGTGCCAGCAGCTTAGTGCCAGCGAGCACAGATACGCAGTATTTT.

The V call is TRBV2, the J call TRBJ1-2, with a possible D match to TRBD1 (6 bases). The length of the CDR3 is 15 residues. The V end lost 4 bases, the J end lost 6 bases, and 18 bases lay between the germline ends. CDR1 and CDR2 (germline): SNHLY, FYNNEI. CDR3 sequence reads: CASSGPSGTHHGYTF. CDR3 sequence (DNA): TGTGCCAGCAGTGGACCCTCCGGGACACATCATGGCTACACCTTC.

CDR3 in amino acids: CASSLSGSYNEQFF. Here the CDR3 DNA reads TGCGCCAGCAGCCTCAGCGGGAGCTACAATGAGCAGTTCTTC. The genes are TRBV5-1 and TRBJ2-1, with 8 bases fitting TRBD2. This CDR3 comprises 14 residues. The germline V gene has CDR1 SGHRS and CDR2 YFSETQ. The V and J ends lost 4 bases and 3 bases, in that order; junction bases with no gene match: 3. The variable domain in full, completed from reference TRBV5-1 and TRBJ2-1, reads KAGVTQTPRYLIKTRGQQVTLSCSPISGHRSVSWYQQTPGQGLQFLFEYFSETQRNKGNFPGRFSGRQFSNSRSEMNVSTLELGDSALYLCASSLSGSYNEQFFGPGTRLTVL.

The J gene is TRBJ2-1, the V gene TRBV10-3, with 9 bases identical to TRBD2. The J segment lost 4 bases and the V segment lost 0 bases, leaving 7 bases of the junction unmatched. CDR3 size: 17 residues. Germline V gene lookup returns CDR1 ENHRY and CDR2 SYGVKD. CDR3 in DNA: TGTGCCATCAGTGAGTCGAAGGAACTAGCGGGTTACAATGAGCAGTTCTTC. Encoded protein: CAISESKELAGYNEQFF.

This chain connects TRBV29-1 to TRBJ2-2; a weak D match, TRBD1 (5 bases). With 4 bases removed from V and 9 bases from J, the gap between germline ends came to 12 bases. CDR3 length: 12 amino acids. CDR1 and CDR2 (germline): SQVTM, ANQGSEA. CDR3 residues: CSVGQGPRELFF. The CDR3, as DNA: TGCAGCGTTGGGCAGGGTCCCCGGGAGCTGTTTTTT.

The rearrangement links TRBV11-2 to TRBJ2-1, with 11 bases fitting TRBD2. The CDR3 sequence is 15 residues long. Germline values: CDR1 SGHAT, CDR2 FQNNGV. V trimming: 1 base; J trimming: 7 bases; junction bases outside the gene matches: 3. The CDR3 protein is CASSLVAGGFNEQFF. The CDR3, as DNA: TGTGCCAGCAGCTTAGTAGCGGGGGGGTTTAATGAGCAGTTCTTC.

The sample holds a few counts of this clone. This chain links TRBV6-5 with TRBJ1-1, with D possibly matching TRBD1 (5 bases). Trimming cost V 4 bases and J 2 bases, with 8 bases left between them. Germline V lookup: CDR1 MNHEY, CDR2 SVGAGI. The CDR3 runs to 13 residues. The CDR3 protein is CASSSTVNTEAFF. Written as DNA, the CDR3 is TGTGCCAGCAGTTCGACAGTCAACACTGAAGCTTTCTTT.

This clone was seen a single time. The gene calls are TRBV6-5 and TRBJ2-7, with TRBD1 matching over 8 bases. This CDR3 comprises 16 residues. CDR1 MNHEY and CDR2 SVGAGI come from the germline V gene. With V trimmed by 2 bases and J by 0 bases, 6 bases remained unmatched. CDR3 loop: CASSYGGQGSSYEQYF. The CDR3 DNA sequence: TGTGCCAGCAGTTACGGAGGACAGGGTAGCTCCTACGAGCAGTACTTC.

The CDR3: CASSSAARKYEQYF. The CDR3 DNA sequence: TGTGCCAGCAGTTCAGCTGCTAGGAAATACGAGCAGTACTTC. The gene calls are TRBV6-5 and TRBJ2-7; D not certain. CDR1 is MNHEY and CDR2 is SVGAGI in the germline V gene. Trimming stripped 4 bases from V and 4 bases from J, with 14 bases between. The CDR3 sequence is 14 residues long.

The CDR3 spells CASSGQGAKGTEAFF. Here the CDR3 DNA reads TGTGCCAGCAGCGGACAGGGGGCTAAGGGCACTGAAGCTTTCTTT. The V and J genes are TRBV9 and TRBJ1-1, with TRBD1 matching 10 bases. This CDR3 is 15 amino acids long. Germline V lookup: CDR1 SGDLS, CDR2 YYNGEE. J lost 4 bases, V lost 3 bases, and 6 bases had no gene match.

The chain recombines TRBV27 with TRBJ2-7, with TRBD1 matching 12 bases. Germline assignment: CDR1 MNHEY and CDR2 SMNVEV (reference sequence). The CDR3 has 18 residues. Germline trimming cut 3 bases from V and 5 bases from J; bases unmatched to any gene: 14. For the CDR3, the DNA is TGTGCCAGCAGTTTGGGGACACCTCGGGACAGGGGGCACCACGAGCAGTACTTC. This encodes CASSLGTPRDRGHHEQYF.

V usage is TRBV19 and J usage is TRBJ1-1; tentatively, D is TRBD1 (5 bases). This CDR3 spans 15 amino acids. V dropped 5 bases and J dropped 2 bases, with 15 bases sitting between them. From germline, CDR1 is LNHDA and CDR2 SQIVND (reference sequence). The CDR3 loop reads CASSPDRQRNTEAFF. CDR3 sequence (DNA): TGTGCCAGTAGTCCCGACCGACAGAGAAACACTGAAGCTTTCTTT.

In DNA, the CDR3 is TGTGCCAGCCGCGACAGGGGGCCCGACCCCGACCAAGAGACCCAGTACTTC. This codes for CASRDRGPDPDQETQYF. This rearrangement joins TRBV21-1 to TRBJ2-5; TRBD1 reflects the table's D call only, with no check against the DNA. TRBV21-1 is labeled a pseudogene. This CDR3 has 17 residues.

The chain combines TRBV12-5 with TRBJ2-2, with 8 bases matching TRBD1. Germline-derived CDR1 and CDR2 are LGHNT and FRNRAP. The CDR3 contains 15 residues. With V trimmed by 9 bases and J by 7 bases, 13 bases remained unmatched. This CDR3 reads CASNPYDRGHGELFF. Written as DNA, the CDR3 is TGTGCTAGCAACCCCTATGACAGGGGTCACGGGGAGCTGTTTTTT.

This sequence joins TRBV11-3 and TRBJ2-3; TRBD2 aligns across 11 bases. The CDR3 spans 16 residues. The V and J ends lost 3 bases and 1 base, in that order; junction bases with no gene match: 3. The germline CDR1 and CDR2 sequences are SGHNT and YENEEA. The CDR3 region is CASSFELAGGTDTQYF. The CDR3 region has the DNA TGTGCCAGCAGCTTTGAACTAGCGGGAGGCACAGATACGCAGTATTTT.

This chain joins TRBV5-5 and TRBJ2-3; 13 positions agree with TRBD2. CDR3 size: 16 residues. The V gene end was trimmed by 3 bases and the J gene end by 4 bases; junction bases not matched to a gene: 5. Germline V gives CDR1 SGHKS, CDR2 YYEKEE (reference sequence). Written as DNA, the CDR3 is TGTGCCAGCAGCTATCGACTAGCGGGGGGTGCAGATACGCAGTATTTT. It codes for CASSYRLAGGADTQYF. Full variable domain (remainder filled in from reference TRBV5-5 and TRBJ2-3): DAGVTQSPTHLIKTRGQQVTLRCSPISGHKSVSWYQQVLGQGPQFIFQYYEKEERGRGNFPDRFSARQFPNYSSELNVNALLLGDSALYLCASSYRLAGGADTQYFGPGTRLTVL.

Worth noting for this clone: Other DNA sequences from this sample encode an identical CDR3 as well. The V call is TRBV4-3, the J call TRBJ1-2; the D gene is possibly TRBD1 (6 bases). Trimming left V 0 bases short and J 4 bases short, with 12 bases between. This CDR3 region has 15 residues. Germline values: CDR1 LGHNA, CDR2 YSLEER. Written as DNA, the CDR3 is TGCGCCAGCAGCCAAGAACGGGGGGGCGGCTATGGCTACACCTTC. Its protein is CASSQERGGGYGYTF.